This T cell receptor beta chain was documented in a study of blood T cell repertoires in COVID-19. Study-wide background: Acute and convalescent COVID-19 samples came from the United States, Italy and Spain.

Original processing methods: Estimation of nucleated cell counts was performed using reference gene primer amplification. The assay was immunoSEQ multiplex PCR, and TCRdb's table has in-frame clones only and misses some. The V and J calls and clone size were taken over from that table, and D and trimming were inferred from the DNA. The table lists about 240,000 clones, 88% of them singletons. V was cut by 3 bases and J by 3 bases, with 14 bases left in between. CDR3 size: 14 residues. Germline V gene sequence: CDR1 GTSNPN, CDR2 SVGIG (reference sequence). Material for sequencing was peripheral blood. The sequence was obtained from a woman in her thirties or forties who had recovered from COVID-19. The chain has TRBV30 and TRBJ1-1; D unresolved. CDR3 residues: CAWSRRSEYTEAFF. CDR3 DNA sequence: TGTGCCTGGAGCCGACGGTCGGAGTACACTGAAGCTTTCTTT.